Sequencing of this T cell receptor (beta chain) was carried out in a study of technical replicates of blood from a few donors. Assay used: immunoSEQ multiplex PCR; TCRdb lists only in-frame clones, some missing. The repertoire holds fewer than 80,000 clones, with 85% to 90% as singletons. CDR3 length equals 14 residues. The V gene lost 2 bases and the J gene lost 6 bases, with 13 bases spanning the gap. Looked up from germline, CDR1 is MDHEN and CDR2 is SYDVKM. The TCR originated in a human donor in good health. Some clones in this sample may be carry-over from other donors' samples. The sequenced material came from PBMCs. This chain links TRBV28 with TRBJ1-2; D gene uncertain. DNA of the CDR3: TGTGCCAGCAGTTTAACAGCCCCGCGGGATGGCTACACCTTC. It encodes CASSLTAPRDGYTF.